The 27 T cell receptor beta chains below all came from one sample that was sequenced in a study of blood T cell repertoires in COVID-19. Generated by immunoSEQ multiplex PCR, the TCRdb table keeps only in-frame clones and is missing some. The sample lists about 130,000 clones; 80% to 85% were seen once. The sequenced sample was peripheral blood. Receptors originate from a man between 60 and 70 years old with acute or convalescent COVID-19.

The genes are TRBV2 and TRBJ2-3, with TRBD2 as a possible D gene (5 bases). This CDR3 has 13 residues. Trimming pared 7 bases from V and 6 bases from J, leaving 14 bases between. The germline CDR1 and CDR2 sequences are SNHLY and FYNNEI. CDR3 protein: CASTGGPQDTQYF. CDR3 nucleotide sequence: TGTGCCAGCACAGGCGGGCCCCAGGATACGCAGTATTTT. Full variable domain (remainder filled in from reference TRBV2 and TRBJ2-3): EPEVTQTPSHQVTQMGQEVILRCVPISNHLYFYWYRQILGQKVEFLVSFYNNEISEKSEIFDDQFSVERPDGSNFTLKIRSTKLEDSAMYFCASTGGPQDTQYFGPGTRLTVL.

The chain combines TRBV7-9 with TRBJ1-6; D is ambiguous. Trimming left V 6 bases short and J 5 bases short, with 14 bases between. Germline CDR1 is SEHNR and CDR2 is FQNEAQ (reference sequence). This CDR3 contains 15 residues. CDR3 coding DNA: TGTGCCAGCAGACCCCCCCGGGGAGATAATTCACCCCTCCACTTT. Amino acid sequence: CASRPPRGDNSPLHF. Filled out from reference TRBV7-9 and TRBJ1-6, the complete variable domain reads DTGVSQNPRHKITKRGQNVTFRCDPISEHNRLYWYRQTLGQGPEFLTYFQNEAQLEKSRLLSDRFSAERPKGSFSTLEIQRTEQGDSAMYLCASRPPRGDNSPLHFGNGTRLTVT.

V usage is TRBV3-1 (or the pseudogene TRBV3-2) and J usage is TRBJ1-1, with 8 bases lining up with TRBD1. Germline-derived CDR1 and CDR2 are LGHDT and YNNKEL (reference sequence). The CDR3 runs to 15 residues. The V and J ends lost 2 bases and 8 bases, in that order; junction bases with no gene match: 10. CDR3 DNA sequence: TGTGCCAGCAGCCAACCTCGAGGACAGGGAGCAGAAGCTTTCTTT. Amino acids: CASSQPRGQGAEAFF.

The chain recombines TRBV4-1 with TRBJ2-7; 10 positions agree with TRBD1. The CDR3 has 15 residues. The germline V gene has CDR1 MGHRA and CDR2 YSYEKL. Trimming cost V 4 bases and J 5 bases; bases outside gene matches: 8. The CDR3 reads CASSPRQGAPNEQYF. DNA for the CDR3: TGCGCCAGCAGCCCGCGACAGGGGGCGCCGAACGAGCAGTACTTC.

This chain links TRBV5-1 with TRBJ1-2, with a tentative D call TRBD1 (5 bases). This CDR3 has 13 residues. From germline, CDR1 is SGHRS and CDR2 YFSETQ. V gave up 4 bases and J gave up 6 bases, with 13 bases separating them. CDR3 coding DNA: TGCGCCAGCAGCCCGGAACGCAGGGATGGCTACACCTTC. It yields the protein CASSPERRDGYTF.

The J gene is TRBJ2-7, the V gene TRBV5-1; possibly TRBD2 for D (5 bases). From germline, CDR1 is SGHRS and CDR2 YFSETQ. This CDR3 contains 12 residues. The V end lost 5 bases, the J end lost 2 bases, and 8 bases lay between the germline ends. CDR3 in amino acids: CASRGSPYEQYF. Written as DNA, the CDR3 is TGCGCCAGCAGAGGGAGTCCCTACGAGCAGTACTTC.

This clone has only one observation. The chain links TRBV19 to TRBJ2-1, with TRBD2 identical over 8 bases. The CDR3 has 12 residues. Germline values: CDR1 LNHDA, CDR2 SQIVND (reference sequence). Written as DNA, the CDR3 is TGTGTGTCGCGGGGGGTAGGCAATGAGCAGTTCTTC. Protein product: CVSRGVGNEQFF.

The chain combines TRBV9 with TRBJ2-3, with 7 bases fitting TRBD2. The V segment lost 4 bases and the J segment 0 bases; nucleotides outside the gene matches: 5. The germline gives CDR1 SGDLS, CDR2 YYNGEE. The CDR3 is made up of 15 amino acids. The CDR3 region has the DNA TGTGCCAGCAGCTGGACTAGTCAGAGCACAGATACGCAGTATTTT. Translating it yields CASSWTSQSTDTQYF.

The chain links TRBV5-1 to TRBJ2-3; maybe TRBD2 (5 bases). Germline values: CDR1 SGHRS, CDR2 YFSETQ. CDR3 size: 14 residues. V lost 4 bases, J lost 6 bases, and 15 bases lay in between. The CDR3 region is CASSASFGEDTQYF. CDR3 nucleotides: TGCGCCAGCAGCGCCTCGTTCGGGGAGGATACGCAGTATTTT. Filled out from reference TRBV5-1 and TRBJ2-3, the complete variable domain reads KAGVTQTPRYLIKTRGQQVTLSCSPISGHRSVSWYQQTPGQGLQFLFEYFSETQRNKGNFPGRFSGRQFSNSRSEMNVSTLELGDSALYLCASSASFGEDTQYFGPGTRLTVL.

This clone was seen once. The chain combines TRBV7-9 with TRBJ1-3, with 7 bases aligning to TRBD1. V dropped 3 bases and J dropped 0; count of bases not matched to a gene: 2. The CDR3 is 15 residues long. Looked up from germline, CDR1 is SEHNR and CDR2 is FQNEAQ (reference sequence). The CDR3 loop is CASSFDRVSGNTIYF. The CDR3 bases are TGTGCCAGCAGCTTCGACAGGGTCTCTGGAAACACCATATATTTT.

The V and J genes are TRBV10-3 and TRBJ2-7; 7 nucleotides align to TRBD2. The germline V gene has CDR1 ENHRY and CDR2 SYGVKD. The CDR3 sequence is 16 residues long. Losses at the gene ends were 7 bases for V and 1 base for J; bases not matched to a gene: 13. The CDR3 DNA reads TGTGCCATCATCTCTCAAACTAGCGAGGGGTCCTACGAGCAGTACTTC. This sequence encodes CAIISQTSEGSYEQYF.

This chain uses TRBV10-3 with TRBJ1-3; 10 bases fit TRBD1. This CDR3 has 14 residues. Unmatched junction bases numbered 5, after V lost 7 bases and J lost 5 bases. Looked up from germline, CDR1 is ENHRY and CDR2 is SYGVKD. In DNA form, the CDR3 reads TGTGCCATCACCCCGGGACAGGGGAGAAACACCATATATTTT. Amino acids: CAITPGQGRNTIYF.

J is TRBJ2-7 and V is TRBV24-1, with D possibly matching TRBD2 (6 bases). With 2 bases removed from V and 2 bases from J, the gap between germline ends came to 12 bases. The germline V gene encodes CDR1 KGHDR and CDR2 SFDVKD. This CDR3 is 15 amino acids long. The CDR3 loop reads CATSDWGREPYEQYF. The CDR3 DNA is TGTGCCACCAGTGATTGGGGTCGGGAGCCCTACGAGCAGTACTTC.

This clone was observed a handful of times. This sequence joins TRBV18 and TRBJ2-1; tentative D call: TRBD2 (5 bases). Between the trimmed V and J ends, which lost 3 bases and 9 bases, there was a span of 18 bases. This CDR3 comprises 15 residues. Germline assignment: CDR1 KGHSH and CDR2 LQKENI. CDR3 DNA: TGTGCCAGCTCACCGGGCGGGCTCGACGGTGCTGAGCAGTTCTTC. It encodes CASSPGGLDGAEQFF.

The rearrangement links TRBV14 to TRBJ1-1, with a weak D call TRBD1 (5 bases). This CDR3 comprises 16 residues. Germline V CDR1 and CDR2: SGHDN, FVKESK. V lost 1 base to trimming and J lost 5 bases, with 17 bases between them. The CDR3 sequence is CASSQGRRDVRTEAFF. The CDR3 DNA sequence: TGTGCCAGCAGCCAAGGGAGGAGGGACGTTAGGACTGAAGCTTTCTTT.

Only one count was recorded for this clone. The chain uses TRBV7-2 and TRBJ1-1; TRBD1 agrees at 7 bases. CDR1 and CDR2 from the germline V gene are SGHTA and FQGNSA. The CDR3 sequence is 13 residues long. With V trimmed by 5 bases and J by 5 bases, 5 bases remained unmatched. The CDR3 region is CASSPPTGTEAFF. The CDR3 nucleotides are TGTGCCAGCAGCCCACCGACAGGGACTGAAGCTTTCTTT.

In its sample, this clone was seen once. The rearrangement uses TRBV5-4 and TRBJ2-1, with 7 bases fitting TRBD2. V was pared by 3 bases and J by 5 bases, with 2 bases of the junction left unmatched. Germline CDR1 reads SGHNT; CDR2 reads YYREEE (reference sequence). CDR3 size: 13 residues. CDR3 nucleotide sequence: TGTGCCAGCAGCTCGACTAGCCACAATGAGCAGTTCTTC. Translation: CASSSTSHNEQFF.

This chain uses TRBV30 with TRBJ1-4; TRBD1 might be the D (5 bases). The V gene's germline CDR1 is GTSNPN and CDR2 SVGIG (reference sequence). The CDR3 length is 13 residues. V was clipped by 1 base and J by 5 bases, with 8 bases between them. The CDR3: CAWSGHRNEKLFF. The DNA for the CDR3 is TGTGCCTGGAGTGGACACAGGAATGAAAAACTGTTTTTT.

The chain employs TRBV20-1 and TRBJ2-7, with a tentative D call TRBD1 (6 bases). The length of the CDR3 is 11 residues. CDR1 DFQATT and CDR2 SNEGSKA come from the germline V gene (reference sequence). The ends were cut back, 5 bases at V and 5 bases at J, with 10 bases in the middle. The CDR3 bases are TGCAGTGCTGTACAGGGAAACGAGCAGTACTTC. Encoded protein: CSAVQGNEQYF.

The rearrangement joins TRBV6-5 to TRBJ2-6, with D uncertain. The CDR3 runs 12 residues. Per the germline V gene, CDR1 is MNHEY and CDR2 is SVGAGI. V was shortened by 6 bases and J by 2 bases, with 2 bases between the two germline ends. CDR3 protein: CASSAGANVLTF. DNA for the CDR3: TGTGCCAGCAGCGCTGGGGCCAACGTCCTGACTTTC.

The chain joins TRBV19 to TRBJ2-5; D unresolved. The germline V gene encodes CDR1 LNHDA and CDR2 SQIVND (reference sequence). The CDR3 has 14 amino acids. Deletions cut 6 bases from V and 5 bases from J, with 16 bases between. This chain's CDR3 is CASSLGPVGETQYF. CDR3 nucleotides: TGTGCCAGTAGCCTGGGCCCAGTTGGGGAGACCCAGTACTTC.

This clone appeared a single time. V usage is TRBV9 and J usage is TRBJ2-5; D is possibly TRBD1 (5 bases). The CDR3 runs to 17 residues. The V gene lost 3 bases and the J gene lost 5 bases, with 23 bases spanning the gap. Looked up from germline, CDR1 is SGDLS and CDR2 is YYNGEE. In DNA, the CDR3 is TGTGCCAGCAGCGCCGCTCCGTATAAGGGGAAACCGGAGACCCAGTACTTC. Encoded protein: CASSAAPYKGKPETQYF.

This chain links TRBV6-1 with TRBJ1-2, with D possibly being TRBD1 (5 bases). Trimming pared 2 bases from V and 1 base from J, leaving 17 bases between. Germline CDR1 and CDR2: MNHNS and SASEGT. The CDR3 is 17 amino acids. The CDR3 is CASSEQASVGLNYGYTF. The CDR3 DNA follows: TGTGCCAGCAGTGAACAGGCCTCAGTGGGGCTTAACTATGGCTACACCTTC.

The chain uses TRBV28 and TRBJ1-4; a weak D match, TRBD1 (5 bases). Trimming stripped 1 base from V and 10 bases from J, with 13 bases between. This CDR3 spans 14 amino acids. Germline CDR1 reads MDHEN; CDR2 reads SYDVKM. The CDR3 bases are TGTGCCAGCAGTTTATCCACCAGGGTAGGAAAACTGTTTTTT. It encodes CASSLSTRVGKLFF.

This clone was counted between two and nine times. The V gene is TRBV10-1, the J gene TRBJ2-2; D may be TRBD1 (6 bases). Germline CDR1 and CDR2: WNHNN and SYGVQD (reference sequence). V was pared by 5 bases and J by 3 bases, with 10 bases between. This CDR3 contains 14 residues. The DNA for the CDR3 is TGCGCCAGCAGTTGGGACACCGACACCGGGGAGCTGTTTTTT. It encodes CASSWDTDTGELFF.

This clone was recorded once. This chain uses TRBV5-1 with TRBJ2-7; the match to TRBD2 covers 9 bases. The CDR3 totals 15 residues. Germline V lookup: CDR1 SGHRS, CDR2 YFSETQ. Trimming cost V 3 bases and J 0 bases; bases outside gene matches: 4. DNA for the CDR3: TGCGCCAGCAGCTCCGGCGGGGGGGCCTCCTACGAGCAGTACTTC. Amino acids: CASSSGGGASYEQYF. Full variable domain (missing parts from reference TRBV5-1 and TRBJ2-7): KAGVTQTPRYLIKTRGQQVTLSCSPISGHRSVSWYQQTPGQGLQFLFEYFSETQRNKGNFPGRFSGRQFSNSRSEMNVSTLELGDSALYLCASSSGGGASYEQYFGPGTRLTVT.

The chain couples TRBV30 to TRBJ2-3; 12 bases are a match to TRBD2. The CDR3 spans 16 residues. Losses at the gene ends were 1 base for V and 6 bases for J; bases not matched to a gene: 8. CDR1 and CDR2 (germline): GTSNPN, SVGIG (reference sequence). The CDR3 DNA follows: TGTGCCTGGAGTGGACTAGCGGGAGCCCCAACGGATACGCAGTATTTT. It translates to CAWSGLAGAPTDTQYF.